A selection of T cell receptor beta chains follows, all from one sample in a study of blood T cell repertoires in COVID-19. TCRdb's copy holds only in-frame clones and misses some; the assay was immunoSEQ multiplex PCR. The sample holds more than 65,000 clones; approximately 79% are singletons and the top ten take approximately 9.3%. Sequencing was done on a sample of peripheral blood. The origin of the receptors is a woman aged 50 to 65 with acute or convalescent COVID-19. Each CDR3 is given with its conserved first and last residue. Fields, in order: CDR3 length, V gene, J gene, CDR3 protein.

20,TRBV3-1/TRBV3-2,TRBJ1-4,CASSQDLAGTGRATNEKLFF
14,TRBV7-9,TRBJ1-2,CASSSPREGYGYTF
14,TRBV4-3,TRBJ2-5,CASSQGLVGETQYF
14,TRBV5-1,TRBJ1-4,CASSNGGFDEKLFF
13,TRBV7-9,TRBJ1-6,CASSGTGQSPLHF
15,TRBV10-1,TRBJ2-1,CASSDPSSGYNEQFF
15,TRBV9,TRBJ1-4,CASSARDTTNEKLFF
16,TRBV30,TRBJ2-5,CAWSQGQGILQETQYF
13,TRBV6-5,TRBJ2-4,CASSTEIQNIQYF
17,TRBV27,TRBJ2-1,CASSPRQATGRANEQFF
17,TRBV7-2,TRBJ2-1,CASSSLPRTSGYNEQFF
14,TRBV18,TRBJ2-1,CASSPPSSYNEQFF
15,TRBV4-2,TRBJ2-7,CASSQSLAATYEQYF
15,TRBV6-2/TRBV6-3,TRBJ2-7,CASSTSSGAGYEQYF
17,TRBV21-1,TRBJ2-5,CASSTGDGRGRGETQYF
16,TRBV2,TRBJ2-5,CASSISGTGYGETQYF
17,TRBV24-1,TRBJ2-2,CATQRGQGVWGTGELFF
17,TRBV9,TRBJ2-3,CASSARASGISTDTQYF
13,TRBV9,TRBJ2-1,CASSVGGVNEQFF
14,TRBV27,TRBJ2-5,CASSFGQSAKTQYF
16,TRBV7-8,TRBJ1-1,CASSLAHGTGGSAAFF
16,TRBV5-4,TRBJ2-5,CASSIGQGGSQETQYF
14,TRBV5-1,TRBJ1-2,CASSPDRLNYGYTF
14,TRBV25-1,TRBJ1-6,CASSEALYNSPLHF
12,TRBV25-1,TRBJ2-7,CASSSLTYEQYF
11,TRBV20-1,TRBJ2-7,CSAGTWEEQYF
17,TRBV7-2,TRBJ2-7,CASSLFPSGLLVYEQYF
16,TRBV6-5,TRBJ2-4,CASSYYSGSAKNIQYF
13,TRBV18,TRBJ1-1,CASSPTGTSEAFF
13,TRBV28,TRBJ2-4,CASTISGGNIQYF
15,TRBV6-6,TRBJ2-3,CASRLLAASTDTQYF
14,TRBV11-3,TRBJ2-3,CASSLGSSADTQYF
15,TRBV6-5,TRBJ2-1,CASSTSGKSHNEQFF
14,TRBV3-1/TRBV3-2,TRBJ1-2,CASSHRDRNYGYTF
13,TRBV14,TRBJ1-4,CASSQGTGEKLFF
16,TRBV19,TRBJ1-3,CASTEGRTLSGNTIYF
16,TRBV11-2,TRBJ2-3,CASSMLAGGTIDTQYF
15,TRBV24-1,TRBJ2-3,CATSDPQGASDTQYF
14,TRBV11-2,TRBJ1-1,CASSSGLDEAEAFF
14,TRBV6-2/TRBV6-3,TRBJ1-2,CASSSTRGAGGYTF
15,TRBV5-1,TRBJ2-3,CASSFSGARTDTQYF
15,TRBV18,TRBJ1-1,CASSPAGGLGTEAFF
14,TRBV18,TRBJ2-5,CASSPQREQETQYF
13,TRBV28,TRBJ1-2,CASSKDRNYGYTF
14,TRBV5-1,TRBJ2-7,CASSFTSGNYEQYF
14,TRBV7-2,TRBJ1-1,CASSPVQGSSEAFF
13,TRBV30,TRBJ1-5,CAYRTGYNQPQHF
13,TRBV2,TRBJ2-5,CASGRQGTETQYF
14,TRBV5-1,TRBJ2-2,CASSLAAGTGELFF
15,TRBV5-1,TRBJ1-1,CASRPTPGQVNEAFF
14,TRBV27,TRBJ1-5,CASSYTGVNQPQHF
15,TRBV6-5,TRBJ2-5,CASSPYPAAQETQYF
12,TRBV28,TRBJ1-1,CAIRRGSTEAFF
15,TRBV13,TRBJ2-7,CASSLRLAGKYEQYF
15,TRBV6-5,TRBJ1-5,CASSFDRTGNQPQHF
18,TRBV28,TRBJ1-5,CASSLSPGQGTSNQPQHF
18,TRBV21-1,TRBJ1-6,CASSKDRSPRDYNSPLHF
16,TRBV21-1,TRBJ2-1,CACPRVAGGCGYEQFF